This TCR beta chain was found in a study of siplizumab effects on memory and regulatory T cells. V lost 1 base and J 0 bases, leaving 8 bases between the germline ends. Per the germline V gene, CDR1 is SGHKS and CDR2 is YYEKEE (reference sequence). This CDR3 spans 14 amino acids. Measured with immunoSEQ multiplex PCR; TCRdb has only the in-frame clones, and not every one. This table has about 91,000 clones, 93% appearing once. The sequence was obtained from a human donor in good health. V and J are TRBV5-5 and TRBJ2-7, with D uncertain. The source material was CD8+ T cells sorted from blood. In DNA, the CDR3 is TGTGCCAGCAGCTTGCCTGGGTACTCCTACGAGCAGTACTTC. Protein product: CASSLPGYSYEQYF. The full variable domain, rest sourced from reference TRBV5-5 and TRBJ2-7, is DAGVTQSPTHLIKTRGQQVTLRCSPISGHKSVSWYQQVLGQGPQFIFQYYEKEERGRGNFPDRFSARQFPNYSSELNVNALLLGDSALYLCASSLPGYSYEQYFGPGTRLTVT.